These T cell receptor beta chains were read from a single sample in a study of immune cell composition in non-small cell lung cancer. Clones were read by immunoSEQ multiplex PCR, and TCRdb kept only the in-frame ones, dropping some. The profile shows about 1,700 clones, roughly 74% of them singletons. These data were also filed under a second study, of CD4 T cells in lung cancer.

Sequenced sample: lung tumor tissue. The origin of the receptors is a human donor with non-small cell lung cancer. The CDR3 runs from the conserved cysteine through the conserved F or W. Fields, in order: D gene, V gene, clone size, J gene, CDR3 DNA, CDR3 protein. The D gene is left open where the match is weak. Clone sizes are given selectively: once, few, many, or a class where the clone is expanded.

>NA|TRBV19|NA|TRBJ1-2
TGTGCCAGTAGTATGGGTCCAGGGGCGATCCATGGCTACACCTTC
CASSMGPGAIHGYTF
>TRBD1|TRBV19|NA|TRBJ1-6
TGTGCCAGTAGTCAACCAACCGGACAGGGGGTATATTCTGGTTCACCCCTCCACTTT
CASSQPTGQGVYSGSPLHF
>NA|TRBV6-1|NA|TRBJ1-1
TGTGCCAGCAGTGATCGAGGGGGGAACACTGAAGCTTTCTTT
CASSDRGGNTEAFF
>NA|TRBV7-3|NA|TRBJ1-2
TGTGCCAGCAGCTTAACCGGGGGCGGGGGCTATGGCTACACCTTC
CASSLTGGGGYGYTF
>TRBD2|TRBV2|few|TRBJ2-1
TGTGCCAGCAGTGATCGTGGACTAGCGGGGTTGAGCGAGCAGTTCTTC
CASSDRGLAGLSEQFF
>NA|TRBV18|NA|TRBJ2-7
TGTGCCAGCTCACCAATCCGGGGAGCGAGCTACGAGCAGTACTTC
CASSPIRGASYEQYF
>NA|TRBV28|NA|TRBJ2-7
TGTGCCAGCAGATCGTTGTTGGGCAGGTTCTCCTACGAGCAGTACTTC
CASRSLLGRFSYEQYF
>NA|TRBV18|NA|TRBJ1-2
TGTGCCAGCTCGACGACAGGTTTGGAGAGTGGCTACACCTTC
CASSTTGLESGYTF
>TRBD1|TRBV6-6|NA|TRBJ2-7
TGTGCCAGCAGTTACCCGACAGGGGGCAGCTACGAGCAGTACTTC
CASSYPTGGSYEQYF
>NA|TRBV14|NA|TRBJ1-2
TGTGCCAGCAGTCCTCGAGGTGCCCCATCTAACTATGGCTACACCTTC
CASSPRGAPSNYGYTF
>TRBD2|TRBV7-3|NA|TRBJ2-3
TGTGCCAGCAGCTTCGGGACTAGCGGTTCAGATACGCAGTATTTT
CASSFGTSGSDTQYF
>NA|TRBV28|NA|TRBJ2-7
TGTGCCAGCAGTTTATTTGGGGAGTCCTACGAGCAGTACTTC
CASSLFGESYEQYF
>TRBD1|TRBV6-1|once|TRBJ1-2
TGTGCCAGCAGTCGACAGGGGGCGCTTCAAGGCTACACCTTC
CASSRQGALQGYTF
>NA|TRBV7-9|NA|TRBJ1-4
TGTGCCAGCAGCTGGCCCCAGGGTTCGGGTCTGTTTTTT
CASSWPQGSGLFF
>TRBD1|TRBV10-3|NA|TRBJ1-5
TGTGCCAGCGGGAGAACAGGACAGGGGGATCAGCCCCAGCATTTT
CASGRTGQGDQPQHF
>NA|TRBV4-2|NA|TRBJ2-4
TGTGCCAGCAGCCAATACGGAGGAGGGAACAACGTTCAGTACTTC
CASSQYGGGNNVQYF
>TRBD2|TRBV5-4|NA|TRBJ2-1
TGTGCCAGCAGCTTTAGCGGGGGGCCTTACAATGAGCAGTTCTTC
CASSFSGGPYNEQFF
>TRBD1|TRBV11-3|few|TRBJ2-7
TGTGCCAGCAGCTTAAGGGACCCGGGACAGGGGAGCTACGAGCAGTACTTC
CASSLRDPGQGSYEQYF
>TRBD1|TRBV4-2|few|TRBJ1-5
TGTGCCAGCAGCCTCGGACAGGGCAATCAGCCCCAGCATTTT
CASSLGQGNQPQHF
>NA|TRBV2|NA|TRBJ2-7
TGTGCCAGCCAGTCACGCGGGCTGGTCTACGAGCAGTACTTC
CASQSRGLVYEQYF
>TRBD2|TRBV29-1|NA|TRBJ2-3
TGCAGCGTTGACGGCGGGGGGGCAACGGATACGCAGTATTTT
CSVDGGGATDTQYF
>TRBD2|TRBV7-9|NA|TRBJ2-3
TGTGCCAGCAGCCTGGAAGCTAGCGGGGGAACAGATACGCAGTATTTT
CASSLEASGGTDTQYF
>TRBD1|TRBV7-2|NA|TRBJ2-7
TGTGCCAGCAGCTCAGCAAACCTACCGGGACAGGGGGCTTGGGAGCAGTACTTC
CASSSANLPGQGAWEQYF
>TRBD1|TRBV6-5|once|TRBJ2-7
TGTGCCAGCAGTTATGGGACAGTGCCATCCTACGAGCAGTACTTC
CASSYGTVPSYEQYF
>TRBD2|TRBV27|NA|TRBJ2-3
TGTGCCAGCAGTCACCGGGGGGTTTCTAAAGATACGCAGTATTTT
CASSHRGVSKDTQYF
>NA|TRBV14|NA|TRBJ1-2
TGTGCCAGCAGCCAAGCGGGGATCCATGGCTACACCTTC
CASSQAGIHGYTF
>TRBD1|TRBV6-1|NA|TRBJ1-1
TGTGCCAGCAGTGGACAGGGAACGGGCACTGAAGCTTTCTTT
CASSGQGTGTEAFF
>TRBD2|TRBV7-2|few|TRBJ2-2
TGTGCCAGCAGCTTTAGCGGGGGGCCGGGGACCGGGGAGCTGTTTTTT
CASSFSGGPGTGELFF
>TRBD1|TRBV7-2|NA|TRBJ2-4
TGTGCCAGCAGCCCCCGGACAGGGTGGGAAAACATTCAGTACTTC
CASSPRTGWENIQYF
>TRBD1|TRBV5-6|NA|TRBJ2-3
TGTGCCAGCAGCCCGACAGGGGGCATTACAGATACGCAGTATTTT
CASSPTGGITDTQYF
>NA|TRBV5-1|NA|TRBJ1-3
TGCGCCAGCAGCTTGGCTTCTTCGGCTGGAAACACCATATATTTT
CASSLASSAGNTIYF
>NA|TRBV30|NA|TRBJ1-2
TGTGCCTGGAGCGGGGGGCTGGGTGGCTACACCTTC
CAWSGGLGGYTF
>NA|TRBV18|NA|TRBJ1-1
TGTGCCAGCTCACCACCGGGGGGGTTCGTATCTGAAGCTTTCTTT
CASSPPGGFVSEAFF
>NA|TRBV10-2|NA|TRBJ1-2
TGTGCCAGCAGTTACTCGAACAGTAACTATGGCTACACCTTC
CASSYSNSNYGYTF
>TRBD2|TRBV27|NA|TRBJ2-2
TGTGCCAGCAGTTTGGGGGGGTCGGGAACCGGGGAGCTGTTTTTT
CASSLGGSGTGELFF
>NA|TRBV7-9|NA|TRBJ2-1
TGTGCCAGCAGCTTAGCGGGGGGAAATGAGCAGTTCTTC
CASSLAGGNEQFF
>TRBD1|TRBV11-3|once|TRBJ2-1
TGTGCCAGCAGCTTTTTCCAGGGGGCCAATGAGCAGTTCTTC
CASSFFQGANEQFF
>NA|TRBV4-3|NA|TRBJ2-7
TGCGCCAGCAGCCAAGCGAGGGGGAACAGAGACGAGCAGTACTTC
CASSQARGNRDEQYF
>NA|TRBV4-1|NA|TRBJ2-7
TGCGCCAGCAGCCAAGGGGGGGAGGCCTACGAGCAGTACTTC
CASSQGGEAYEQYF
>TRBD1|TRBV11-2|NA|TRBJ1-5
TGTGCCAGCAGCCAACAGGGGGCCGGCAATCAGCCCCAGCATTTT
CASSQQGAGNQPQHF
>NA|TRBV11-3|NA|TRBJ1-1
TGTGCCAGCAGCCCCCGCCGAGGCCGTGAAGCTTTCTTT
CASSPRRGREAFF
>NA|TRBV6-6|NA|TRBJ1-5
TGTGCCAGCACTTCCCCGGCCCGGGGTTTCAATCAGCCCCAGCATTTT
CASTSPARGFNQPQHF
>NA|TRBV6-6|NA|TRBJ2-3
TGTGCCAGCAGTTACTGGAGCGGGTTAGTAGATACGCAGTATTTT
CASSYWSGLVDTQYF
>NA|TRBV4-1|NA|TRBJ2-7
TGCGCCAGCAGCCAATCCCCGGGAGACTACGAGCAGTACTTC
CASSQSPGDYEQYF
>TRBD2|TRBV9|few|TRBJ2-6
TGTGCCAGCAGCGTACGGGGGGTTGGGGCCAACGTCCTGACTTTC
CASSVRGVGANVLTF
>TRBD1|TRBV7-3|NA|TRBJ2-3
TGTGCCAGCAGCCACGGGACAGACACAGATACGCAGTATTTT
CASSHGTDTDTQYF
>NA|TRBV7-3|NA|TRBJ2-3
TGTGCCAGCAGCTTAATTGTTGGGGGGGGGCAGTCTGATACAGATACGCAGTATTTT
CASSLIVGGGQSDTDTQYF
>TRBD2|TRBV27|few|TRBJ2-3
TGTGCCAGCACCTTAGCGGGGGCGGGGGATACGCAGTATTTT
CASTLAGAGDTQYF
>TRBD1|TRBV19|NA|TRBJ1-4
TGTGCCAGTAGTATCCAAGGACAGGGGCCACTTTCAACTAATGAAAAACTGTTTTTT
CASSIQGQGPLSTNEKLFF
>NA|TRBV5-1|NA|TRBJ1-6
TGCGCCAGCAGCGTCATAACGCCGGGGGATTCACCCCTCCACTTT
CASSVITPGDSPLHF
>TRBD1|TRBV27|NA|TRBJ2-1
TGTGCCAGCAGTTTACTGCAGGGGGCTTTGGAGACCTTCTTC
CASSLLQGALETFF